This T cell receptor beta chain was sequenced in a study of blood T cell repertoires in COVID-19. Study summary: PBMCs, B-cell-depleted T cells, or T cells provided the cDNA or gDNA that made up the material.

Original data processing: Amplification of reference gene primers was used by the study to estimate nucleated cell counts. This table comes from immunoSEQ multiplex PCR, and its TCRdb copy is limited to in-frame clones, with some not included. From that table come the V and J calls and clone size; the DNA was used to work out D and trimming. The sample has 65,000 or so clones; approximately 77% are singletons. The CDR3 is 12 amino acids. Trimming shortened V by 6 bases and J by 6 bases, and 9 bases separated the two germline ends. The chain has TRBV12-3 or TRBV12-4 and TRBJ2-1; D possibly corresponds to TRBD2 (6 bases). The sequence was collected from a woman aged 70-85 years with acute or convalescent COVID-19. The sequenced material came from peripheral blood. CDR3 residues: CASRRLVNEQFF. In DNA form, the CDR3 reads TGTGCCAGCAGGCGACTAGTCAATGAGCAGTTCTTC.